Listed below are T cell receptor beta chains from one sample, sequenced in a study of graft-versus-host responses after intestinal transplantation. Profiled with immunoSEQ multiplex PCR; TCRdb holds only in-frame clones, not every one. The sample contains about 100,000 clones, about nine tenths of which appear only once. These receptors' targets are unknown. Sequenced here: unstimulated CD4+ T cells sorted from spleen or lymph node cells, sampled before transplant. All receptors come from a human donor who was the organ donor for an intestinal transplant. The CDR3 runs from the conserved cysteine through the conserved F or W. A D gene is named only where the DNA matches it firmly. Clone size appears in some rows only: once, few, many, or a class for an expanded clone.

TRBJ1-5 | TRBV4-1 | NA | NA | CASSQDRSRPQHF | TGCGCCAGCAGCCAAGACCGAAGCCGGCCCCAGCATTTT
TRBJ2-3 | TRBV15 | NA | few | CATSRDRIATDTQYF | TGTGCCACCAGCAGAGATCGGATAGCTACAGATACGCAGTATTTT
TRBJ2-2 | TRBV7-2 | TRBD2 | NA | CASSPAPSGGNGELFF | TGTGCCAGCAGCCCTGCCCCTAGCGGGGGGAACGGGGAGCTGTTTTTT
TRBJ1-2 | TRBV6-6 | TRBD1 | NA | CASSNHRGDLGYTF | TGTGCCAGCAGTAACCACAGGGGGGATCTTGGCTACACCTTC
TRBJ2-3 | TRBV5-6 | NA | NA | CAGSLLATDTQYF | TGTGCCGGCAGCTTACTAGCCACAGATACGCAGTATTTT
TRBJ1-4 | TRBV6-5 | TRBD1 | few | CASSPGQGGNEKLFF | TGTGCCAGCAGTCCCGGACAGGGGGGTAATGAAAAACTGTTTTTT
TRBJ2-2 | TRBV7-2 | NA | once | CASSPRPSNTGELFF | TGTGCCAGCAGCCCCCGCCCCTCTAACACCGGGGAGCTGTTTTTT
TRBJ1-6 | TRBV4-1 | NA | medium-sized | CASSQESWVHRVTPLHF | TGCGCCAGCAGCCAAGAAAGTTGGGTACACAGGGTAACCCCCCTCCACTTT
TRBJ2-7 | TRBV6-6 | NA | NA | CASSYSGQNYEQYF | TGTGCCAGCAGTTACTCGGGACAAAACTACGAGCAGTACTTC
TRBJ2-1 | TRBV18 | NA | NA | CASSLLQGTSNEQFF | TGTGCCAGCTCACTATTACAAGGAACCTCCAATGAGCAGTTCTTC
TRBJ1-2 | TRBV7-9 | TRBD1 | NA | CASSPGQGAYGYTF | TGTGCCAGCAGCCCCGGACAGGGGGCCTATGGCTACACCTTC
TRBJ2-3 | TRBV5-1 | NA | NA | CASSSTLAGDTQYF | TGCGCCAGCAGCTCCACTCTCGCGGGAGATACGCAGTATTTT
TRBJ2-5 | TRBV29-1 | NA | few | CSSARQQETQYF | TGCAGCTCGGCTAGACAGCAAGAGACCCAGTACTTC
TRBJ2-1 | TRBV4-1 | NA | NA | CASSQRGKGSSYNEQFF | TGCGCCAGCAGCCAGAGGGGTAAGGGGAGCTCCTACAATGAGCAGTTCTTC
TRBJ2-6 | TRBV11-3 | NA | NA | CASSLDLNSGANVLTF | TGTGCCAGCAGCTTAGATCTGAACTCTGGGGCCAACGTCCTGACTTTC
TRBJ1-2 | TRBV6-6 | NA | NA | CASSSQTDYGYTF | TGTGCCAGCAGTTCCCAAACAGACTATGGCTACACCTTC
TRBJ1-1 | TRBV6-5 | NA | NA | CASRLTDRNTEAFF | TGTGCCAGCAGGTTGACAGATAGGAACACTGAAGCTTTCTTT
TRBJ2-3 | TRBV9 | TRBD2 | NA | CASSPGTSGGLTDTQYF | TGTGCCAGCAGCCCGGGGACTAGCGGGGGTCTCACAGATACGCAGTATTTT
TRBJ1-5 | TRBV2 | TRBD1 | NA | CASGWGQTYQPQHF | TGTGCCAGCGGGTGGGGACAGACTTATCAGCCCCAGCATTTT
TRBJ2-3 | TRBV11-3 | NA | NA | CASSSRSGGADTQYF | TGTGCCAGCAGCTCCAGATCAGGAGGCGCAGATACGCAGTATTTT
TRBJ2-5 | TRBV19 | TRBD2 | few | CASSIALAGGQETQYF | TGTGCCAGTAGTATAGCTCTAGCGGGGGGGCAAGAGACCCAGTACTTC
TRBJ1-1 | TRBV6-6 | NA | NA | CASTNRQANTEAFF | TGTGCCAGCACCAATAGACAGGCCAACACTGAAGCTTTCTTT
TRBJ2-1 | TRBV5-4 | NA | NA | CASSWRGGARYNEQFF | TGTGCCAGCAGCTGGAGGGGGGGGGCCCGATACAATGAGCAGTTCTTC
TRBJ2-7 | TRBV19 | NA | few | CASSPTRPSYEQYF | TGTGCCAGTAGCCCGACTAGACCATCCTACGAGCAGTACTTC
TRBJ2-3 | TRBV14 | NA | NA | CASARQPSTDTQYF | TGTGCCAGCGCTCGACAGCCAAGCACAGATACGCAGTATTTT
TRBJ2-7 | TRBV5-5 | NA | NA | CASSFQSRTFSYEQYF | TGTGCCAGCAGCTTCCAGTCCCGGACTTTCTCCTACGAGCAGTACTTC
TRBJ2-7 | TRBV7-2 | NA | few | CASSLGVGGVPSYEQYF | TGTGCCAGCAGCTTAGGAGTTGGTGGTGTCCCCTCCTACGAGCAGTACTTC
TRBJ2-7 | TRBV5-6 | TRBD1 | NA | CAATRAGGSGEQYF | TGTGCCGCGACCAGGGCAGGGGGATCCGGCGAGCAGTACTTC
TRBJ2-4 | TRBV30 | NA | NA | CAWSLGGAGLAKNIQYF | TGTGCCTGGAGTTTGGGAGGTGCGGGACTAGCCAAAAACATTCAGTACTTC
TRBJ2-4 | TRBV7-2 | NA | NA | CASSLPVLASKNIQYF | TGTGCCAGCAGCTTACCCGTGCTAGCTTCCAAAAACATTCAGTACTTC
TRBJ2-7 | TRBV6-1 | NA | NA | CASSGASRTQYF | TGTGCCAGCAGTGGGGCGTCGCGAACGCAGTACTTC
TRBJ2-2 | TRBV27 | NA | NA | CASSLNTGELFF | TGTGCCAGCAGTTTAAACACCGGGGAGCTGTTTTTT
TRBJ1-1 | TRBV6-1 | TRBD1 | NA | CASSTGAWNTEAFF | TGTGCCAGCAGTACAGGGGCGTGGAACACTGAAGCTTTCTTT
TRBJ2-2 | TRBV6-5 | NA | NA | CASSFRETNTGELFF | TGTGCCAGCAGTTTCAGGGAGACGAACACCGGGGAGCTGTTTTTT